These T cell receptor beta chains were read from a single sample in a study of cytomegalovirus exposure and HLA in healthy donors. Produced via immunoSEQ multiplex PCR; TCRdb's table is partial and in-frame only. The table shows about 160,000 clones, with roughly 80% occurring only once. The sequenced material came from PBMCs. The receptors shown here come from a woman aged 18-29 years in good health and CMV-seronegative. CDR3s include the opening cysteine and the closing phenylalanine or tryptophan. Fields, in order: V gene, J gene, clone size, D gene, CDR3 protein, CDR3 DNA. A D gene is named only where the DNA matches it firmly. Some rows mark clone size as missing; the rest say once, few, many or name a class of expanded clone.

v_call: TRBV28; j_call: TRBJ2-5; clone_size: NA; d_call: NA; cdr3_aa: CAGSTQGFQETQYF; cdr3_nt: TGTGCCGGATCAACTCAGGGATTCCAAGAGACCCAGTACTTC
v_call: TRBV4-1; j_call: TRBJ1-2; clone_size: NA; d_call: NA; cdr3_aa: CASSQDVVRAGANYGYTF; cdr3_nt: TGCGCCAGCAGCCAAGACGTCGTGAGGGCCGGAGCTAACTATGGCTACACCTTC
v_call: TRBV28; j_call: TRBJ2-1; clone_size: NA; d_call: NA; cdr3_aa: CASVEGNRDNEQFF; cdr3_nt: TGTGCCAGCGTCGAGGGCAACAGGGACAATGAGCAGTTCTTC
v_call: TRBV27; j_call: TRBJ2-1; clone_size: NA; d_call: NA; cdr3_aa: CASSFVAGRYNEQFF; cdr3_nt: TGTGCCAGCAGTTTCGTGGCGGGACGTTACAATGAGCAGTTCTTC
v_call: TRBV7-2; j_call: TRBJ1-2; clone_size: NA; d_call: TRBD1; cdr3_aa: CASSLGIAGTDYGYTF; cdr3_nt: TGTGCCAGCAGCTTGGGTATTGCCGGGACAGACTATGGCTACACCTTC
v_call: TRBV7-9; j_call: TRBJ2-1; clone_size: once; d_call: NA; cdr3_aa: CASSQGLAPTYNEQFF; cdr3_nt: TGTGCCAGCAGCCAAGGCCTAGCCCCAACCTACAATGAGCAGTTCTTC
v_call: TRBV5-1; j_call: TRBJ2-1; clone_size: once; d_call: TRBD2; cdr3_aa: CASSLGLASNEQFF; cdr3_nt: TGCGCCAGCAGCTTGGGACTAGCCTCCAATGAGCAGTTCTTC
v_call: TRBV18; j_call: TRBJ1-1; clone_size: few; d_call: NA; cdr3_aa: CASSYRRDTEAFF; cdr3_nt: TGTGCCAGCTCGTACCGGAGGGACACTGAAGCTTTCTTT
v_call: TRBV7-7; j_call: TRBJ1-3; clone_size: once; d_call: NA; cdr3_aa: CASSPDIFSGNTIYF; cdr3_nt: TGTGCTAGCAGCCCGGACATTTTTTCTGGAAACACCATATATTTT
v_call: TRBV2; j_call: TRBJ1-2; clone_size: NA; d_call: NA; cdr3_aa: CASSEDRGSVGGYTF; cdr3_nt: TGTGCCAGCAGTGAAGATAGGGGGTCGGTTGGAGGCTACACCTTC
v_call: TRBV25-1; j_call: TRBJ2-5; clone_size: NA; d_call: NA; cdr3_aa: CASSDHDSIQETQYF; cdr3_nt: TGTGCCAGCAGTGATCACGACAGCATTCAAGAGACCCAGTACTTC
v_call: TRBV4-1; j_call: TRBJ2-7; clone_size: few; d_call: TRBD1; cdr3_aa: CASSQGSGQAYEQYF; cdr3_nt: TGCGCCAGCAGCCAAGGGAGCGGACAGGCGTACGAGCAGTACTTC
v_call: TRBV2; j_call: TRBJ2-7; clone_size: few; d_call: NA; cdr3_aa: CASSVGALAKQYF; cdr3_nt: TGTGCCAGCAGTGTTGGGGCATTGGCGAAGCAGTACTTC
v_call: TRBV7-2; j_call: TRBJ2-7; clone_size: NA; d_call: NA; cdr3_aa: CASSPPVTSSPYF; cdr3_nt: TGTGCCAGCAGTCCCCCAGTCACCTCGTCTCCGTACTTC
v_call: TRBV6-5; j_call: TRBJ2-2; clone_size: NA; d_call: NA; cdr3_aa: CASMRGGTGELFF; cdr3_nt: TGTGCCAGCATGAGGGGGGGCACCGGGGAGCTGTTTTTT
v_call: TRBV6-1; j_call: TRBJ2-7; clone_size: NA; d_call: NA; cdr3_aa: CATRAESHEQYF; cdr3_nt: TGTGCCACCCGCGCGGAATCCCACGAGCAGTACTTC
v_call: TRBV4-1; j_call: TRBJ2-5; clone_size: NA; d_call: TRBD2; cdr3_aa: CASSRGLAGDVTQYF; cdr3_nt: TGCGCCAGCAGCCGCGGACTAGCGGGAGATGTGACCCAGTACTTC
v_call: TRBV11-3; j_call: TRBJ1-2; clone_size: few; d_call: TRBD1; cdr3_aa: CASTSRTGADGGYTF; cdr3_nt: TGTGCCAGCACCTCGCGGACAGGGGCAGATGGTGGCTACACCTTC
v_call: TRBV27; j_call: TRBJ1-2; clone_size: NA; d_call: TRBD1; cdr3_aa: CASRDRGPRGYTF; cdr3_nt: TGTGCCAGCAGGGACAGGGGCCCCCGGGGCTACACCTTC
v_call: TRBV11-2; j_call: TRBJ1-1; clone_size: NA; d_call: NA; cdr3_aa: CASQTGGNTEAFF; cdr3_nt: TGTGCCAGCCAGACCGGAGGAAACACTGAAGCTTTCTTT
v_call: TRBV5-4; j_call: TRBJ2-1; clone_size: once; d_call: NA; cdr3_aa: CASSSPSIDEQFF; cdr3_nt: TGTGCCAGCAGCTCGCCTAGCATCGATGAGCAGTTCTTC
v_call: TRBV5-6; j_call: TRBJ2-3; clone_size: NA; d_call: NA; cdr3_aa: CASSFVAGNTQYF; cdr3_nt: TGTGCCAGCAGCTTCGTTGCAGGGAACACGCAGTATTTT
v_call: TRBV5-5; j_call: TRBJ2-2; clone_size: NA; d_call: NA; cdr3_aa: CASRLWTGKGELFF; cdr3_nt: TGTGCCAGCCGCTTGTGGACGGGGAAAGGGGAGCTGTTTTTT
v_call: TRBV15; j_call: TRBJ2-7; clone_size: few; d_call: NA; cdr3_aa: CATSRPESGEQYF; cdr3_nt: TGTGCCACCAGCAGACCAGAATCAGGCGAGCAGTACTTC
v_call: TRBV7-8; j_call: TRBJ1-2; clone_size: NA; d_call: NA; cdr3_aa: CASSGTLGGYTF; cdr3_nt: TGTGCCAGCAGCGGAACCCTCGGGGGCTACACCTTC
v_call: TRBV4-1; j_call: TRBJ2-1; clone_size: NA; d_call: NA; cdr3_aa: CASSPISDEQFF; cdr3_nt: TGCGCCAGCAGCCCTATTTCCGATGAGCAGTTCTTC
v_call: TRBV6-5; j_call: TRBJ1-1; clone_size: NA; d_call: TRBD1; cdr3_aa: CATRIGQGNTEAFF; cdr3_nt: TGTGCCACCCGGATCGGACAGGGTAACACTGAAGCTTTCTTT
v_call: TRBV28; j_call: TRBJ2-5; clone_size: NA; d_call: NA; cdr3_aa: CASIMYGSEAQYF; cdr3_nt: TGTGCCAGCATTATGTACGGTTCGGAGGCCCAGTACTTC
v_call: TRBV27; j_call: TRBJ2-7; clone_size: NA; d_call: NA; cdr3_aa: CASSFVGTYEQYF; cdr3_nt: TGTGCCAGCAGTTTCGTCGGTACCTACGAGCAGTACTTC
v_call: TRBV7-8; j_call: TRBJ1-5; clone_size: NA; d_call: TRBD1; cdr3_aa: CASSGTGNQPQHF; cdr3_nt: TGTGCCAGCAGCGGGACAGGGAATCAGCCCCAGCATTTT
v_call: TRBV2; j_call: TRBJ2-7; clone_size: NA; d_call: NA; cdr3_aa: CASRQEKGAYEQYF; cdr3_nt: TGTGCCAGCAGGCAGGAGAAGGGGGCCTACGAGCAGTACTTC
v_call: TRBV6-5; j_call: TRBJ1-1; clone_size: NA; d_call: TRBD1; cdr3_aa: CASEKGTGWFGEAFF; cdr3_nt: TGTGCCAGCGAGAAAGGGACAGGGTGGTTTGGTGAAGCTTTCTTT